What follows are 3 T cell receptor beta chains derived from one specimen sequenced in a study of regulatory T cells in long-lasting Graves disease. As for time point: newly diagnosed GD, antithyroid drugs for less than 3 months. The TCR library was prepared using RNA isolated from PBMCs. Arm-PCR of CDR3 regions and iRepertoire HTBI primers were used to build TCR beta libraries. In TCRdb, the multiplex PCR reads were re-called with MiXCR into one record per CDR3 protein. The sample lists over 400,000 distinct CDR3 sequences, about 15% seen once, with around a sixth in the top ten. This sample was shared with a second study, whose subject was T cells in Graves' hyperthyroidism and ophthalmopathy.

The sequencing used peripheral blood mononuclear cells (PBMCs), collected at new diagnosis, from a patient treated with antithyroid drugs. These receptors came from a woman in her fifties or sixties with Graves disease.

The rearrangement uses TRBV5-1 and TRBJ2-2, with 7 bases matching TRBD1. CDR1 and CDR2 (germline): SGHRS, YFSETQ. CDR3 size: 14 residues. V was pared by 3 bases and J by 6 bases, with 5 bases of the junction left unmatched. The CDR3 bases are TGCGCCAGCAGCTGGGGACAGCAACCCGGGGAGCTGTTTTTT. It translates to CASSWGQQPGELFF.

This clonotype was detected many times. The chain combines TRBV5-1 with TRBJ2-3; D remains unclear. V dropped 2 bases and J dropped 2 bases, with 6 bases sitting between them. Germline CDR1 SGHRS, CDR2 YFSETQ. This CDR3 comprises 13 residues. CDR3 region: CASSFKDTDTQYF. CDR3 coding DNA: TGCGCCAGCAGCTTTAAGGACACAGATACGCAGTATTTT.

Many counts were recorded for this clonotype. CDR3 in amino acids: CASSLAPRTSWDTQYF. The CDR3 DNA sequence: TGTGCCAGCAGCTTGGCCCCACGGACTAGCTGGGATACGCAGTATTTT. The chain links TRBV5-5 to TRBJ2-3, with 8 bases fitting TRBD2. With V trimmed by 0 bases and J by 6 bases, 9 bases remained unmatched. CDR1 and CDR2 (germline): SGHKS, YYEKEE (reference sequence). The CDR3 sequence is 16 residues long.